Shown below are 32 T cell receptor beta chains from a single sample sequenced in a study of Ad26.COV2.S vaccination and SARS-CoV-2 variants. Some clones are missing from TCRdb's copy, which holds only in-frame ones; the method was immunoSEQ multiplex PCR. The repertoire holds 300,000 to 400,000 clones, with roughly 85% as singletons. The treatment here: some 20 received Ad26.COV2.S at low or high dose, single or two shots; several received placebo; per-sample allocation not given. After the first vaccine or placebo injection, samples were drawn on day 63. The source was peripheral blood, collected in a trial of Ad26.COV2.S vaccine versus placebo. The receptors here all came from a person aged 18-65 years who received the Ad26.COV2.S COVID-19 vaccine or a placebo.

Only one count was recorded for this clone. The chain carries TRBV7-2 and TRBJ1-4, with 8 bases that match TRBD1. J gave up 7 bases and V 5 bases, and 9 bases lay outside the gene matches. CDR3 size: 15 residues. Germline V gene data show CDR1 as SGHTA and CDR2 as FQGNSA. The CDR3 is CASSPPGQESEKLFF. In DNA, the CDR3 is TGTGCCAGCAGCCCCCCGGGACAGGAGAGTGAAAAACTGTTTTTT.

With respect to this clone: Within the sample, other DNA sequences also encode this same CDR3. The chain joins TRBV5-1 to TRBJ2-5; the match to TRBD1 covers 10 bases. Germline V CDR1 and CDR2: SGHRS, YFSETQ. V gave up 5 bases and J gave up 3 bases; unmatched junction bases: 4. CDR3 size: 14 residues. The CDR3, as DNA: TGCGCCAGCAGTACGGGACAGGGGAAAGAGACCCAGTACTTC. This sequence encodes CASSTGQGKETQYF.

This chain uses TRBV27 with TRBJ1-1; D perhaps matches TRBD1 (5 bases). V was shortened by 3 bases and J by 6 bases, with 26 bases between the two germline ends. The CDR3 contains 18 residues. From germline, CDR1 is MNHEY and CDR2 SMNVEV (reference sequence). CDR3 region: CASSFPRGTLGEHSEAFF. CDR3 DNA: TGTGCCAGCAGTTTCCCCCGGGGGACCTTAGGGGAGCACTCTGAAGCTTTCTTT.

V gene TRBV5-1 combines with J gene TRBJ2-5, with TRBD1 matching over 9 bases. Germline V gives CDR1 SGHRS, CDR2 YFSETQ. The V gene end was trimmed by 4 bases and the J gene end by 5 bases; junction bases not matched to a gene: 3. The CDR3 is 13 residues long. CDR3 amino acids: CASSTGGWETQYF. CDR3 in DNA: TGCGCCAGCAGCACAGGGGGCTGGGAGACCCAGTACTTC.

The DNA of the CDR3 is TGTGCCAGCCAGAGGGGGGCGGGTGAGCAGTTCTTC. It specifies CASQRGAGEQFF. This sequence joins TRBV12-3 or TRBV12-4 and TRBJ2-1; D is possibly TRBD1 or TRBD2 (6 bases each). This CDR3 comprises 12 residues. V gave up 8 bases and J gave up 9 bases, with 14 bases separating them.

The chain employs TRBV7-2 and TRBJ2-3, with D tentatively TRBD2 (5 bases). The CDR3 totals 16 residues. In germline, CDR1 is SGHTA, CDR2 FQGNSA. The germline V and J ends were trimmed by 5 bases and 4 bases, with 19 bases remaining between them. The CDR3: CASSPRLWGVADTQYF. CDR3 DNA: TGTGCCAGCAGCCCCCGATTATGGGGAGTGGCAGATACGCAGTATTTT.

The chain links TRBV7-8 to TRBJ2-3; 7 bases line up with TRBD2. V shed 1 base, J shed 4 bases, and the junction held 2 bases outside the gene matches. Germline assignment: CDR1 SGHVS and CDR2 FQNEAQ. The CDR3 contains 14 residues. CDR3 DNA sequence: TGTGCCAGCAGCTTAGTACGGGAGGCAGATACGCAGTATTTT. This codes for CASSLVREADTQYF.

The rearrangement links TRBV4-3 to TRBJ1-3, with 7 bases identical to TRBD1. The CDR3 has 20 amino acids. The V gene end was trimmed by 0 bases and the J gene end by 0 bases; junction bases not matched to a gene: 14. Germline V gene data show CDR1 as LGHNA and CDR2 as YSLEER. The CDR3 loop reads CASSQERTTWDSSSGNTIYF. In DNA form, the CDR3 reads TGCGCCAGCAGCCAAGAGCGAACTACCTGGGACAGCAGCTCTGGAAACACCATATATTTT.

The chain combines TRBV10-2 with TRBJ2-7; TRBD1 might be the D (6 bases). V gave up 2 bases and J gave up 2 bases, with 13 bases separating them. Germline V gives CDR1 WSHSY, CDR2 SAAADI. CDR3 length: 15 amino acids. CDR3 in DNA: TGCGCCAGCAGTGAGGGACAGACCGGGACCTACGAGCAGTACTTC. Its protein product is CASSEGQTGTYEQYF.

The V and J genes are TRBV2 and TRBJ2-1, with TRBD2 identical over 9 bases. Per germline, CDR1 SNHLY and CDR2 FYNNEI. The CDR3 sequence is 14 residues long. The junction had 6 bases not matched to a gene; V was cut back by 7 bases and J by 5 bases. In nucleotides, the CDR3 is TGTGCCAGCAATCGGGCTAGCGGGAACAATGAGCAGTTCTTC. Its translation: CASNRASGNNEQFF.

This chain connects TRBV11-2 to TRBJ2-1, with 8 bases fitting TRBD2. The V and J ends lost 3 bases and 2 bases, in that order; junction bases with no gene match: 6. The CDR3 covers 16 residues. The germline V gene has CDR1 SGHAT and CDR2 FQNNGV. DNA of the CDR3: TGTGCCAGCAGCTTCACTACTAGCGGAGCCTACAATGAGCAGTTCTTC. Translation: CASSFTTSGAYNEQFF.

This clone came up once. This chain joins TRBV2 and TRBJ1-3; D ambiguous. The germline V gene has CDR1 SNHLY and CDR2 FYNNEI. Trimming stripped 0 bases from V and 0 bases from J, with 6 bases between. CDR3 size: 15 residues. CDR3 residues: CASSEAGFSGNTIYF. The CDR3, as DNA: TGTGCCAGCAGTGAAGCAGGTTTCTCTGGAAACACCATATATTTT.

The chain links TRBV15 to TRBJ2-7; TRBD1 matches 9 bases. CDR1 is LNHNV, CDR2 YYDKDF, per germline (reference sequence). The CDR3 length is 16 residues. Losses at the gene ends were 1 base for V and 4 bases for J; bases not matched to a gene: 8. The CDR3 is CATSRGRDRVIYEQYF. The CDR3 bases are TGTGCCACCAGCAGAGGCCGGGACAGGGTGATATACGAGCAGTACTTC.

The CDR3 loop is CASSPSLAPGSGANVLTF. For the CDR3, the DNA is TGTGCCAGCTCACCATCCTTGGCCCCGGGATCTGGGGCCAACGTCCTGACTTTC. V is TRBV18 and J is TRBJ2-6; D may be TRBD2 (5 bases). The germline V and J ends were trimmed by 2 bases and 1 base, with 15 bases remaining between them. CDR3 size: 18 residues. CDR1 is KGHSH and CDR2 is LQKENI in the germline V gene.

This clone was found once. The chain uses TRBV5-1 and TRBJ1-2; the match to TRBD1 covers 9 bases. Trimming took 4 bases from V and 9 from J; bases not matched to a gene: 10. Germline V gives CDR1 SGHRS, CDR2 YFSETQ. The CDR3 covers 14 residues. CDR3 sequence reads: CASSKDRGVLSYTF. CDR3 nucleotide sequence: TGCGCCAGCAGCAAGGACAGGGGTGTCTTAAGCTACACCTTC.

The CDR3, as DNA: TGCAGCGTTGCTAGCGGGCGCACAGATACGCAGTATTTT. This codes for CSVASGRTDTQYF. The rearrangement links TRBV29-1 to TRBJ2-3, with 8 bases identical to TRBD2. The J segment lost 1 base and the V segment lost 4 bases, leaving 1 base of the junction unmatched. The CDR3 sequence is 13 residues long. Germline V lookup: CDR1 SQVTM, CDR2 ANQGSEA.

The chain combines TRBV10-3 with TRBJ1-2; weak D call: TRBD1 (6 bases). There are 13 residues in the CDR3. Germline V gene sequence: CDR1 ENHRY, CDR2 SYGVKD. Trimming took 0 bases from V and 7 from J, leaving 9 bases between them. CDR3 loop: CAISESPGAGYTF. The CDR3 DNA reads TGTGCCATCAGTGAGTCGCCAGGGGCTGGCTACACCTTC.

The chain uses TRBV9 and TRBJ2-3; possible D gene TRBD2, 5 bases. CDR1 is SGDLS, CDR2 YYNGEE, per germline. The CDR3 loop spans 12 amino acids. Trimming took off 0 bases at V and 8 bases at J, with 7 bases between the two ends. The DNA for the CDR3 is TGTGCCAGCAGCGTAGTTGGAGGTACGCAGTATTTT. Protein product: CASSVVGGTQYF.

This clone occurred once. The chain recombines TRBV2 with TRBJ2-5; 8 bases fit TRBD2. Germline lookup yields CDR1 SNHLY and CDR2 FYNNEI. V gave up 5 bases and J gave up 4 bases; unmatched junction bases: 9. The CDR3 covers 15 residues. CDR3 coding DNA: TGTGCCAGCAGTTCAGTGACTAGCGAGGGAGAGACCCAGTACTTC. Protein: CASSSVTSEGETQYF.

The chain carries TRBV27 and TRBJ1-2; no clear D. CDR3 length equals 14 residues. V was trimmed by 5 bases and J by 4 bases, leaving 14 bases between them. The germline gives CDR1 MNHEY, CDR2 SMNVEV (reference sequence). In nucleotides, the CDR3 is TGTGCCAGCAGTCCGGGAAATCCGATCTATGGCTACACCTTC. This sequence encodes CASSPGNPIYGYTF.

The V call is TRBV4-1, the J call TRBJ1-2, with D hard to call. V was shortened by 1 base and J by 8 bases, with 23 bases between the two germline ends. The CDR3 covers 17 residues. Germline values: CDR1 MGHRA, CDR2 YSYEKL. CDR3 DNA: TGCGCCAGCAGCCAAGTGACAAAAGTTCGGGGAAAATGGGGCTACACCTTC. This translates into CASSQVTKVRGKWGYTF.

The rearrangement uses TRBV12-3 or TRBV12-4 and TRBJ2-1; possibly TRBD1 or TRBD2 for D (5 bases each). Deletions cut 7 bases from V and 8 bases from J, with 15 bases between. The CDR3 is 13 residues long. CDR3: CASNFGGGDEQFF. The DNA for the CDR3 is TGTGCCAGCAATTTCGGTGGGGGAGATGAGCAGTTCTTC.

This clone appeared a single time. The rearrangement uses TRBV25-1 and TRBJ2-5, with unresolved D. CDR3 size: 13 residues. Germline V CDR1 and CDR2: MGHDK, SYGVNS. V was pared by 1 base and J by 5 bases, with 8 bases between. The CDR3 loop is CASSEFGWETQYF. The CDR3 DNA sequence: TGTGCCAGCAGTGAATTTGGCTGGGAGACCCAGTACTTC.

The CDR3 region is CAISERTASGTPYNEQFF. As DNA, the CDR3 is TGTGCCATCAGTGAAAGGACGGCTAGCGGGACCCCTTACAATGAGCAGTTCTTC. J is TRBJ2-1 and V is TRBV10-3; 9 bases map to TRBD2. This CDR3 comprises 18 residues. V lost 3 bases to trimming and J lost 4 bases; unmatched junction nucleotides: 13. CDR1 ENHRY and CDR2 SYGVKD come from the germline V gene.

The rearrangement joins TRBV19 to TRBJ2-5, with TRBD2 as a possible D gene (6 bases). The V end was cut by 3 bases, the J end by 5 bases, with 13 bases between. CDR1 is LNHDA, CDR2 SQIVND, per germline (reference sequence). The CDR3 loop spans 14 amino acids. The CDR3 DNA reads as TGTGCCAGTAGTATCGGCAGGAGGGCGGAGACCCAGTACTTC. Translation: CASSIGRRAETQYF.

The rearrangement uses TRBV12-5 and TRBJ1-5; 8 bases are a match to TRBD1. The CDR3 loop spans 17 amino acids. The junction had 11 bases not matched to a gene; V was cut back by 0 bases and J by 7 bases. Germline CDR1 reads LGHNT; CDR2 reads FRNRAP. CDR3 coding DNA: TGTGCTAGTGGTTTGGTAATTACAGGGGGGCGCGCCCAGCCCCAGCATTTT. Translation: CASGLVITGGRAQPQHF. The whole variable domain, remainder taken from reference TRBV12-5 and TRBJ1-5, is DARVTQTPRHKVTEMGQEVTMRCQPILGHNTVFWYRQTMMQGLELLAYFRNRAPLDDSGMPKDRFSAEMPDATLATLKIQPSEPRDSAVYFCASGLVITGGRAQPQHFGDGTRLSIL.

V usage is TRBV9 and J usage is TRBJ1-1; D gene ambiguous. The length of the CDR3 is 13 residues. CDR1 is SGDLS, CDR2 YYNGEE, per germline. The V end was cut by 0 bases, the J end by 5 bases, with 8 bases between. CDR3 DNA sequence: TGTGCCAGCAGCGTAGGCGCGCTTACTGAAGCTTTCTTT. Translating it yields CASSVGALTEAFF.

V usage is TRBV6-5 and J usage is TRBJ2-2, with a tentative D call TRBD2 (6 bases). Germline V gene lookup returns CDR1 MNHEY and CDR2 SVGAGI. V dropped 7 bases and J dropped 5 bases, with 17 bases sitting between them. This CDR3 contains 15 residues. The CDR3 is CASMWGEASTGELFF. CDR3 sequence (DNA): TGTGCCAGCATGTGGGGGGAGGCTTCGACCGGGGAGCTGTTTTTT.

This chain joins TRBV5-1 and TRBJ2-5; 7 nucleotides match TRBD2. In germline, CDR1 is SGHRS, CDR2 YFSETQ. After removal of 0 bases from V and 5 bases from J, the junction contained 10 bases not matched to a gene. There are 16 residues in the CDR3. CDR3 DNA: TGCGCCAGCAGCTTGGGGTTAGCGGGTTCTGGGGAGACCCAGTACTTC. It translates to CASSLGLAGSGETQYF.

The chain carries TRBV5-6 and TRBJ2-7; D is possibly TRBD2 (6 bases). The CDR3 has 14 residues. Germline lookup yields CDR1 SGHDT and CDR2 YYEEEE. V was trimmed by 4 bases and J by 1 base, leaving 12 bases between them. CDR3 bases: TGTGCCAGCAGCATGGACTATCTATCCTACGAGCAGTACTTC. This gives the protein CASSMDYLSYEQYF.

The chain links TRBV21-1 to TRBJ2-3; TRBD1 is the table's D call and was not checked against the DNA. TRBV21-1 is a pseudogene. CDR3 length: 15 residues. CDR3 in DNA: TGTGCCAGCAGCAACAGGGACAGGGCGGCAGATACGCAGTATTTT. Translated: CASSNRDRAADTQYF.

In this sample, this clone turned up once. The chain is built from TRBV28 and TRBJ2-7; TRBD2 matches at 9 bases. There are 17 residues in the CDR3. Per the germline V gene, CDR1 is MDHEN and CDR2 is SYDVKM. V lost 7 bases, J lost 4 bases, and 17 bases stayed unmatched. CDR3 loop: CASTLIRAAGGPYEQYF. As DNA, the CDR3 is TGTGCCAGCACCCTAATTCGGGCTGCGGGAGGGCCATACGAGCAGTACTTC.